This T cell receptor beta chain came from a study of blood T cell repertoires in COVID-19. Study at large: Material from acute and convalescent COVID-19 was sourced from the United States, Italy and Spain.

V was pared by 2 bases and J by 3 bases, with 12 bases between. In germline, CDR1 is SGHRS, CDR2 YFSETQ. The CDR3 extends over 14 amino acids. In the original workflow: Researchers report that nucleated cell counts were estimated from reference gene primer amplification. TCRdb's table, derived via immunoSEQ multiplex PCR, lists solely in-frame clones and lacks some. V and J calls and clone size are those listed in that table; D and trimming were worked out from the DNA. The table lists some 80,000 clones, approximately 82% of them singletons. The gene calls are TRBV5-1 and TRBJ2-7, with a tentative D call TRBD1 (6 bases). Sequenced material: peripheral blood. The receptor was derived from a woman in her seventies with acute or convalescent COVID-19. The CDR3 sequence is CASSFPGQRYEQYF. The CDR3, as DNA: TGCGCCAGCAGCTTCCCAGGACAGCGCTACGAGCAGTACTTC.